The 21 T cell receptor beta chains below come from one sample, sequenced in a study of T cells in Graves' hyperthyroidism and ophthalmopathy. RNA transcripts were the template for amplifying TCR beta CDR3 regions. The TCR CDR3 was amplified in a first-round RT-PCR using the HTBI primer set. TCRdb re-called the multiplex PCR reads with MiXCR, one entry per CDR3 protein. The sample lists about 530,000 distinct CDR3 sequences; about 15% were seen once. What was sequenced was blood. Receptors originate from a woman aged 18-35 years with Graves' ophthalmopathy.

This clonotype was observed many times. The genes are TRBV28 and TRBJ1-1, with a weak D call TRBD1 (5 bases). Germline CDR1 is MDHEN and CDR2 is SYDVKM. Trimming pared 3 bases from V and 8 bases from J, leaving 16 bases between. The CDR3 sequence is 14 residues long. The CDR3 region has the DNA TGTGCCAGCAGTTTGGGCAGGACATACATCGAAGCTTTCTTT. This sequence encodes CASSLGRTYIEAFF.

This clonotype was seen at least ten times. The V and J genes are TRBV2 and TRBJ1-4; the match to TRBD1 covers 7 bases. Germline CDR1 SNHLY, CDR2 FYNNEI. The CDR3 totals 15 residues. With 8 bases clipped from V and 5 bases from J, the junction kept 11 bases outside the gene matches. The CDR3 loop reads CASLAPGQQNEKLFF. The CDR3 DNA reads as TGTGCCAGCCTGGCCCCGGGACAGCAGAATGAAAAACTGTTTTTT. The full variable domain, rest sourced from reference TRBV2 and TRBJ1-4, is EPEVTQTPSHQVTQMGQEVILRCVPISNHLYFYWYRQILGQKVEFLVSFYNNEISEKSEIFDDQFSVERPDGSNFTLKIRSTKLEDSAMYFCASLAPGQQNEKLFFGSGTQLSVL.

This clonotype has just a few counts. The J gene is TRBJ2-2, the V gene TRBV9; 7 positions agree with TRBD1. Germline CDR1 is SGDLS and CDR2 is YYNGEE. V lost 6 bases to trimming and J lost 2 bases; unmatched junction nucleotides: 4. This CDR3 spans 14 amino acids. The chain's CDR3 is CASNRQGNTGELFF. CDR3 bases: TGTGCCAGCAACCGACAGGGAAACACCGGGGAGCTGTTTTTT.

This clonotype was seen only a few times. V gene TRBV6-1 combines with J gene TRBJ2-7, with D uncertain. V dropped 6 bases and J dropped 5 bases, with 17 bases sitting between them. This CDR3 has 14 residues. The germline V gene has CDR1 MNHNS and CDR2 SASEGT. CDR3 DNA sequence: TGTGCCAGCAGCGCGAGCTGGAAGGCCCACGAGCAGTACTTC. It yields the protein CASSASWKAHEQYF.

This chain connects TRBV12-3 or TRBV12-4 to TRBJ2-3, with D perhaps TRBD1 or TRBD2 (5 bases each). The CDR3 length is 13 residues. V dropped 6 bases and J dropped 7 bases, with 14 bases sitting between them. The DNA for the CDR3 is TGTGCCAGCAGCTCGGGACCACAGAATACGCAGTATTTT. Its protein is CASSSGPQNTQYF.

This clonotype was counted at least ten times. The chain couples TRBV7-8 to TRBJ2-3; 11 bases fit TRBD2. Germline lookup yields CDR1 SGHVS and CDR2 FQNEAQ. The CDR3 is 16 residues long. The V segment lost 0 bases and the J segment 8 bases; nucleotides outside the gene matches: 7. The chain's CDR3 is CASSLATSGTQGTQYF. The CDR3 coding sequence is TGTGCCAGCAGCTTAGCGACTAGCGGGACGCAGGGTACGCAGTATTTT.

A remark on this clonotype: Just one base apart from a much larger clone, this may be a read error. The chain links TRBV3-1 to TRBJ2-1; D unclear. The germline V gene encodes CDR1 LGHDT and CDR2 YNNKEL (reference sequence). The CDR3 is 11 amino acids. CDR3 nucleotides: TGTGCCAACAGCCCCCCCCATGAGCAGTTCTTC. Translation: CANSPPHEQFF.

The genes are TRBV6-1 and TRBJ2-7; 7 bases map to TRBD1. CDR1 is MNHNS, CDR2 SASEGT, per germline. This CDR3 comprises 15 residues. The trim removed 5 bases at V and 2 bases at J, leaving 9 bases unmatched. The CDR3 protein is CASSPWDSLPYEQYF. The CDR3 coding sequence is TGTGCCAGCAGTCCCTGGGACAGTTTGCCCTACGAGCAGTACTTC.

At least ten counts were recorded for this clonotype. This chain links TRBV5-1 with TRBJ1-6; D remains unclear. V was clipped by 2 bases and J by 7 bases, with 19 bases between them. The length of the CDR3 is 17 residues. Germline V gene lookup returns CDR1 SGHRS and CDR2 YFSETQ. In nucleotides, the CDR3 is TGCGCCAGCAGCTTACGGGCCCAGGCTAGTGGAAATTCACCCCTCCACTTT. Translation gives CASSLRAQASGNSPLHF.

This clonotype was seen repeatedly, ten times or more. V is TRBV18 and J is TRBJ1-1; possibly TRBD1 for D (5 bases). The CDR3 is 12 residues long. Germline values: CDR1 KGHSH, CDR2 LQKENI. The V end lost 8 bases, the J end lost 8 bases, and 15 bases lay between the germline ends. CDR3 sequence (DNA): TGTGCCAGCAGCCCCGGGACCGCCGAAGCTTTCTTT. This sequence encodes CASSPGTAEAFF.

This clonotype has just one count. The V and J genes are TRBV27 and TRBJ1-2; 8 positions match TRBD1. This CDR3 region has 15 residues. Germline CDR1 MNHEY, CDR2 SMNVEV (reference sequence). The V gene end was trimmed by 3 bases and the J gene end by 4 bases; junction bases not matched to a gene: 7. As DNA, the CDR3 is TGTGCCAGCAGTTTCCAGGGGGCTGAGCGCTATGGCTACACCTTC. This sequence encodes CASSFQGAERYGYTF.

The table lists this clonotype with many counts. V is TRBV5-1 and J is TRBJ1-2; TRBD1 aligns across 9 bases. The CDR3 covers 16 residues. V trimming: 3 bases; J trimming: 4 bases; junction bases outside the gene matches: 10. Germline values: CDR1 SGHRS, CDR2 YFSETQ. CDR3 sequence reads: CASSSGTGKEGYGYTF. The DNA for the CDR3 is TGCGCCAGCAGCTCCGGGACAGGGAAAGAGGGCTATGGCTACACCTTC.

This clonotype came up many times. This chain connects TRBV7-2 to TRBJ2-7; tentative D call: TRBD2 (5 bases). V was clipped by 2 bases and J by 5 bases, with 7 bases between them. Germline V lookup: CDR1 SGHTA, CDR2 FQGNSA. The CDR3 loop spans 12 amino acids. The CDR3: CASSLISDEQYF. For the CDR3, the DNA is TGTGCCAGCAGCTTAATTAGCGACGAGCAGTACTTC.

This clonotype was detected many times. The rearrangement uses TRBV2 and TRBJ2-7; 14 bases fit TRBD2. Per the germline V gene, CDR1 is SNHLY and CDR2 is FYNNEI. Trimming took 7 bases from V and 6 from J; bases not matched to a gene: 5. The CDR3 extends over 14 amino acids. The CDR3 DNA reads as TGTGCCAGCATGGGACTAGCGGGAGTTGTCGAGCAGTACTTC. This translates into CASMGLAGVVEQYF.

Ten or more counts support this clonotype. V gene TRBV30 combines with J gene TRBJ1-1; D not certain. CDR3 length equals 14 residues. Trimming took off 3 bases at V and 0 bases at J, with 11 bases between the two ends. Germline CDR1 reads GTSNPN; CDR2 reads SVGIG (reference sequence). CDR3 sequence reads: CAWSQIVVNTEAFF. For the CDR3, the DNA is TGTGCCTGGAGCCAGATCGTTGTGAACACTGAAGCTTTCTTT.

This clonotype has a count of ten or more. The chain has TRBV28 and TRBJ2-7, with 9 bases matching TRBD2. The ends lost 8 bases at V and 2 bases at J; junction bases unmatched: 10. The CDR3 is 15 residues long. Germline V gene sequence: CDR1 MDHEN, CDR2 SYDVKM. The CDR3 DNA reads TGTGCCAGCTTGCAGCGGGGGGCCAATACCTACGAGCAGTACTTC. Its translation is CASLQRGANTYEQYF.

The J gene is TRBJ2-7, the V gene TRBV29-1, with TRBD1 matching 9 bases. Germline assignment: CDR1 SQVTM and CDR2 ANQGSEA. There are 12 residues in the CDR3. V shed 7 bases and J 3 bases; nucleotides not matched to a gene: 4. CDR3: CSATGQGYEQYF. The CDR3 bases are TGCAGCGCTACGGGACAGGGCTACGAGCAGTACTTC.

This clonotype came up many times. The chain employs TRBV7-2 and TRBJ2-1, with D perhaps TRBD1 or TRBD2 (5 bases each). The V gene's germline CDR1 is SGHTA and CDR2 FQGNSA. CDR3 length equals 13 residues. V was shortened by 5 bases and J by 9 bases, with 14 bases between the two germline ends. The DNA for the CDR3 is TGTGCCAGCAGCCCGCCGCCGAGGGGTGAGCAGTTCTTC. Its protein is CASSPPPRGEQFF.

The rearrangement uses TRBV29-1 and TRBJ2-5, with D perhaps TRBD2 (6 bases). CDR1 and CDR2 from the germline V gene are SQVTM and ANQGSEA. Trimming cost V 2 bases and J 5 bases, with 9 bases left between them. This CDR3 is built from 12 residues. The CDR3 DNA sequence: TGCAGCGTTGAATCTCGGGAGGAGACCCAGTACTTC. This codes for CSVESREETQYF. The variable domain in full, with the rest retrieved from reference TRBV29-1 and TRBJ2-5, is SAVISQKPSRDICQRGTSLTIQCQVDSQVTMMFWYRQQPGQSLTLIATANQGSEATYESGFVIDKFPISRPNLTFSTLTVSNMSPEDSSIYLCSVESREETQYFGPGTRLLVL.

This clonotype occurred a few times. V gene TRBV7-9 combines with J gene TRBJ2-5; D assignment may be TRBD1 or TRBD2 (5 bases each). The V end lost 3 bases, the J end lost 4 bases, and 15 bases lay between the germline ends. This CDR3 is built from 15 residues. The V gene's germline CDR1 is SEHNR and CDR2 FQNEAQ (reference sequence). In nucleotides, the CDR3 is TGTGCCAGCAGCTTCGGGACGGGTCTAGGAGAGACCCAGTACTTC. Translation: CASSFGTGLGETQYF. The full variable domain, its missing parts supplied by reference TRBV7-9 and TRBJ2-5, is DTGVSQNPRHKITKRGQNVTFRCDPISEHNRLYWYRQTLGQGPEFLTYFQNEAQLEKSRLLSDRFSAERPKGSFSTLEIQRTEQGDSAMYLCASSFGTGLGETQYFGPGTRLLVL.

This clonotype was observed at least ten times. For the CDR3, the DNA is TGCAGTGCTAGAGATGGACTAGCGGGGGGCGTATACAATGAGCAGTTCTTC. Translating it yields CSARDGLAGGVYNEQFF. V is TRBV20-1 and J is TRBJ2-1; 14 bases fit TRBD2. The ends lost 0 bases at V and 4 bases at J; junction bases unmatched: 5. Germline CDR1 and CDR2: DFQATT and SNEGSKA (reference sequence). There are 17 residues in the CDR3.